This T cell receptor (beta chain) was observed in a study of cytomegalovirus exposure and HLA in healthy donors. V was clipped by 4 bases and J by 4 bases; unmatched bases: 2. Germline V gives CDR1 LNHDA, CDR2 SQIVND (reference sequence). The CDR3 extends over 14 amino acids. A multiplex PCR was run with 60 Vbeta primers and 13 Jbeta primers. Produced via immunoSEQ multiplex PCR; TCRdb's table is partial and in-frame only. The sample yields around 150,000 clones, roughly 77% seen once. Study-wide results and limits: In a later analysis, across HLA loci, associated TCR counts were highest for DRB1, lowest for HLA-C. Apparent HLA restriction characterized most CMV-associated TCR beta chains in a later analysis.

In this sample, this clone turned up a few times. The antigen remains unidentified. Material: PBMCs. This TCR was sampled from a human donor in good health. The genes are TRBV19 and TRBJ2-1; 9 bases agree with TRBD2. As DNA, the CDR3 is TGTGCCAGTAGTAGCGGGAGGGGGTACAATGAGCAGTTCTTC. It encodes CASSSGRGYNEQFF.